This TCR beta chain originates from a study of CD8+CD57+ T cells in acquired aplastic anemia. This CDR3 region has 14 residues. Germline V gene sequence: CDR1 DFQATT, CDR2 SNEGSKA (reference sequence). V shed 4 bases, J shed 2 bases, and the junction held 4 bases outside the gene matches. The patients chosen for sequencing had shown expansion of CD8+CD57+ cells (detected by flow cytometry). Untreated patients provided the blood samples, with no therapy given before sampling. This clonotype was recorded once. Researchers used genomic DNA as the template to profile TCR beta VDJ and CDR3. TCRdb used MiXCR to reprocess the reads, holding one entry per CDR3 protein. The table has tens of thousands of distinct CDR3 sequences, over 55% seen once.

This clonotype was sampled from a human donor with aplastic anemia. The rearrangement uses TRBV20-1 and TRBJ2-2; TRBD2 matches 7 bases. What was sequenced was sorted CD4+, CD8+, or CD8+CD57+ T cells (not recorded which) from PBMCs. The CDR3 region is CSATTSSNTGELFF. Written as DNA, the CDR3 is TGCAGTGCTACGACTAGCTCTAACACCGGGGAGCTGTTTTTT.